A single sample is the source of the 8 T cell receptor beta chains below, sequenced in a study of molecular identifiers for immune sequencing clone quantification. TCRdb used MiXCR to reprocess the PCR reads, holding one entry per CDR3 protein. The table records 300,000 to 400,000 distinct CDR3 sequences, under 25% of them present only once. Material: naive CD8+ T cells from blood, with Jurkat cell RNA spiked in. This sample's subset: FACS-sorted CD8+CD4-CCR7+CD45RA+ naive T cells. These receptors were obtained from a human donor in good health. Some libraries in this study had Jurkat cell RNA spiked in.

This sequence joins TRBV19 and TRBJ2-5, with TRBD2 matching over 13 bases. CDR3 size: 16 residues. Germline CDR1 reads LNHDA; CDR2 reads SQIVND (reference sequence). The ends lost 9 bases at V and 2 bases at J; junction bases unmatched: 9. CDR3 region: CASRRTSGGLQETQYF. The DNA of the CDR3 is TGTGCCAGCCGCCGGACTAGCGGGGGACTACAAGAGACCCAGTACTTC.

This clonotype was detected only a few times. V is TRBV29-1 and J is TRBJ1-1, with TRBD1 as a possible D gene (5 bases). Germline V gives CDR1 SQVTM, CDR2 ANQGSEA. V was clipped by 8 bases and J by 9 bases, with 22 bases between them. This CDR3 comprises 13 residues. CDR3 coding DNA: TGCAGCACACAGGATTTGCCCCCTCAACAAGCTTTCTTT. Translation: CSTQDLPPQQAFF.

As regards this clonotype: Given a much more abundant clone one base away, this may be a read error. The CDR3 sequence is CASRNGSSYEQYF. The DNA of the CDR3 is TGTGCCAGCAGAAATGGGAGCTCCTACGAGCAGTACTTC. The chain carries TRBV9 and TRBJ2-7; TRBD2 might be the D (5 bases). Looked up from germline, CDR1 is SGDLS and CDR2 is YYNGEE. The CDR3 length is 13 residues. Deletions cut 5 bases from V and 0 bases from J, with 9 bases between.

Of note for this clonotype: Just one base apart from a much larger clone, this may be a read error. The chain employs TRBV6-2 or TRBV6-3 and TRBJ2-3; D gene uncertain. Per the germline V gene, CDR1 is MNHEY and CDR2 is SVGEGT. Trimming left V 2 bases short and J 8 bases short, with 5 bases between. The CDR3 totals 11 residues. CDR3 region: CASSYVGTQYF. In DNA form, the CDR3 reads TGTGCCAGCAGTTACGTAGGTACGCAGTATTTT.

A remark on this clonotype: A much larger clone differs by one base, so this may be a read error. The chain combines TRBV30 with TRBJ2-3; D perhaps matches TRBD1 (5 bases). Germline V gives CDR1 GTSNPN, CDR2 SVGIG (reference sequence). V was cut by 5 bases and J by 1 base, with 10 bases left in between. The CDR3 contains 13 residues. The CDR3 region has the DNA TGTGCCTGGGGTTCGACAGGCACAGATACGCAGTATTTT. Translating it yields CAWGSTGTDTQYF.

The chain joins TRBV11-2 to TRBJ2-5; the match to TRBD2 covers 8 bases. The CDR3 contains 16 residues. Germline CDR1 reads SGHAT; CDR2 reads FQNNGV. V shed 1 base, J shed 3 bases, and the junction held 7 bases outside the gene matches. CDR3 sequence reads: CASSLVSREGEETQYF. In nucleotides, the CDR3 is TGTGCCAGCAGCTTAGTATCCCGGGAGGGCGAAGAGACCCAGTACTTC.

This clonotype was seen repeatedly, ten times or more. Written as DNA, the CDR3 is TGCAGCGTTGAAGGGCAGGGTGGAGATACGCAGTATTTT. Protein sequence: CSVEGQGGDTQYF. The chain joins TRBV29-1 to TRBJ2-3; possible D gene TRBD1, 5 bases. The V gene's germline CDR1 is SQVTM and CDR2 ANQGSEA. Trimming cost V 1 base and J 5 bases, with 10 bases left between them. The CDR3 loop spans 13 amino acids.

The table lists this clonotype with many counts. The CDR3 spells CATSIVGGGGQPQHF. DNA of the CDR3: TGTGCCACCAGCATCGTAGGGGGGGGCGGTCAGCCCCAGCATTTT. This chain connects TRBV15 to TRBJ1-5, with a weak D call TRBD1 (6 bases). The CDR3 sequence is 15 residues long. Per the germline V gene, CDR1 is LNHNV and CDR2 is YYDKDF (reference sequence). V shed 4 bases and J shed 6 bases, with 16 bases lying between them.